This T cell receptor beta chain came from a study of T cell responses to AZD1222 COVID-19 vaccine. This clone occurred once. Its target is not known. Study observations and caveats: Females outnumbered males among donors, who were mostly white British; clonal diversity was possibly underestimated. At study baseline, merely several AZD1222 recipients were seropositive.

Sequencing used immunoSEQ multiplex PCR; TCRdb keeps in-frame clones, though not all of them. The repertoire has about 110,000 clones, around 84% of them found once; the top ten carry 2.5% to 4%. The origin of this receptor is an adult in good health. The sequenced sample was peripheral blood, obtained on day 0 of AZD1222 vaccination.

CDR3 sequence: CASSLTGPQPQHF. The CDR3 nucleotides read TGTGCCAGCAGTTTAACGGGTCCTCAGCCCCAGCATTTT. V is TRBV28 and J is TRBJ1-5, with no clear D. V lost 2 bases, J lost 6 bases, and 8 bases lay in between. CDR3 length: 13 residues. Looked up from germline, CDR1 is MDHEN and CDR2 is SYDVKM.